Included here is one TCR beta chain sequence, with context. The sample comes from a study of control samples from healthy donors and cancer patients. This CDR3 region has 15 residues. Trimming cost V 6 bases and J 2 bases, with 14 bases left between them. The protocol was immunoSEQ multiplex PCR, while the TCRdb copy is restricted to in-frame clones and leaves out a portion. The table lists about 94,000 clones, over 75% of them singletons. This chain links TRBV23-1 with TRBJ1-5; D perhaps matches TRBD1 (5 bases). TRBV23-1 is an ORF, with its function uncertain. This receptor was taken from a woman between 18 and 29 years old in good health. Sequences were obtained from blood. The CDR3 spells CASSPGPSGNQPQHF. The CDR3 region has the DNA TGCGCCAGCAGCCCAGGGCCCTCGGGCAATCAGCCCCAGCATTTT.